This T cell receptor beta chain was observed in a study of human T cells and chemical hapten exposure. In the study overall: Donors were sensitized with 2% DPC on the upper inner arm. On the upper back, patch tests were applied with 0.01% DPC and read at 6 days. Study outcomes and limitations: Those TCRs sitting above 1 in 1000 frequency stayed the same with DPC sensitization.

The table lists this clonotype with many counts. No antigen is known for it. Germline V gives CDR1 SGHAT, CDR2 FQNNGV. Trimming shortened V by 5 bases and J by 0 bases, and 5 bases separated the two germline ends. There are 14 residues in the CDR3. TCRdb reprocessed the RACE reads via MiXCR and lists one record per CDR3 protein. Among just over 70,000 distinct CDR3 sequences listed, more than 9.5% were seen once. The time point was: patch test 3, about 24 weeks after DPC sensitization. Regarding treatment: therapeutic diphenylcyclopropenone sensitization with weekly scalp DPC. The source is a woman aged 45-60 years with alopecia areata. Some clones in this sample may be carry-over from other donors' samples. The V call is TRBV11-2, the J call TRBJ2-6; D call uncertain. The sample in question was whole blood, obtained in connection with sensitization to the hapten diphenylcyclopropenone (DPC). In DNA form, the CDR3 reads TGTGCCAGCAGCCCCGCCTCTGGGGCCAACGTCCTGACTTTC. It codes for CASSPASGANVLTF.